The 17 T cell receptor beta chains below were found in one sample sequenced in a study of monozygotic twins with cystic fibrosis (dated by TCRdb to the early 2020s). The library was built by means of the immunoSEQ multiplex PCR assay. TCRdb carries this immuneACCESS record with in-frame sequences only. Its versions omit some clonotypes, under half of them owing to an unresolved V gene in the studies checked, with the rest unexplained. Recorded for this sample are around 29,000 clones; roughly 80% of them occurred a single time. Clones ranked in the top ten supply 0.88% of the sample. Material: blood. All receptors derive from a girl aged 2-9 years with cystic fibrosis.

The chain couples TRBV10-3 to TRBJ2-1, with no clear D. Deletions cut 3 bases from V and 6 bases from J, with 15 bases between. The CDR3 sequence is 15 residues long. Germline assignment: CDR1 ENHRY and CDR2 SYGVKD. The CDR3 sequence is CAISDWQAEANEQFF. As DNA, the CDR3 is TGTGCCATCAGTGATTGGCAGGCCGAGGCCAATGAGCAGTTCTTC.

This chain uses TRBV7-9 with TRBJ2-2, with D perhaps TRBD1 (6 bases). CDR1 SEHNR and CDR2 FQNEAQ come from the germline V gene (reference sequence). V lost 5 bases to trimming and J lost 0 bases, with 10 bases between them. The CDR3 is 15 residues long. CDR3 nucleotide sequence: TGTGCCAGCAGCAGACAGGAAACGAACACCGGGGAGCTGTTTTTT. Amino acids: CASSRQETNTGELFF.

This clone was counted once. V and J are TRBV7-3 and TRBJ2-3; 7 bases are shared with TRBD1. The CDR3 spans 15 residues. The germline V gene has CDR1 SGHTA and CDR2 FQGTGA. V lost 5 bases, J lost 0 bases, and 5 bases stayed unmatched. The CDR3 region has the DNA TGTGCCAGCAGCCTCCGGGACAGAAGCACAGATACGCAGTATTTT. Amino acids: CASSLRDRSTDTQYF.

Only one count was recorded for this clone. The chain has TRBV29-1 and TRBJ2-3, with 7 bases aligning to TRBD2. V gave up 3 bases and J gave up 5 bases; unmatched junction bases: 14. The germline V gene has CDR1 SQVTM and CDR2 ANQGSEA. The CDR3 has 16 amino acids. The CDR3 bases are TGCAGCGTTGAGAGCCAGCGACCCGGGGGGAGAGATACGCAGTATTTT. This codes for CSVESQRPGGRDTQYF.

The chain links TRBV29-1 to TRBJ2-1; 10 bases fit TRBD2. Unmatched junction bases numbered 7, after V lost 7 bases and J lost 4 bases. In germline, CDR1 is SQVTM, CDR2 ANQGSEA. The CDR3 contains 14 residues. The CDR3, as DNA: TGCAGCGCTGTAGCGGGAGGACTTTACAATGAGCAGTTCTTC. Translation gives CSAVAGGLYNEQFF.

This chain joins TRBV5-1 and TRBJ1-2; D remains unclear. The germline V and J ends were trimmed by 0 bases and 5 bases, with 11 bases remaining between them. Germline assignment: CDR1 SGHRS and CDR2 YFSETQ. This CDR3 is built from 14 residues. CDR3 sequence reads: CASSLGVTTYGYTF. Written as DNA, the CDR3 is TGCGCCAGCAGCTTGGGGGTGACAACATATGGCTACACCTTC.

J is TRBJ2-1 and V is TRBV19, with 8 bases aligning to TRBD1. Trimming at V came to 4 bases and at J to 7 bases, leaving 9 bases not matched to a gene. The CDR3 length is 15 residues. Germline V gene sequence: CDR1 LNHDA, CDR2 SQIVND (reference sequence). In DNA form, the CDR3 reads TGTGCCAGTAGTACCACGGGACAGGCTCCTAATGAGCAGTTCTTC. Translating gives CASSTTGQAPNEQFF.

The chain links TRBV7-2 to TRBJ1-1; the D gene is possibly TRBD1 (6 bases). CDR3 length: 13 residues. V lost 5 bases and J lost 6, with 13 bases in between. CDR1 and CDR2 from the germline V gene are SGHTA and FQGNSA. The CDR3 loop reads CASSPGGLAEAFF. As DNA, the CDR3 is TGTGCCAGCAGCCCCGGGGGGCTCGCTGAAGCTTTCTTT.

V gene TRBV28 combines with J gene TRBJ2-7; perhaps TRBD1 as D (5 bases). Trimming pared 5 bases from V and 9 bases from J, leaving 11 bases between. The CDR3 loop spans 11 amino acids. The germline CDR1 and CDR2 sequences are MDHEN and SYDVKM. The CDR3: CASSHRFGQYF. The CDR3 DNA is TGTGCCAGCAGTCACAGGTTTGGGCAGTACTTC.

CDR3 sequence reads: CATSRNIEGDTQYF. CDR3 bases: TGTGCCACCAGCAGAAACATCGAAGGAGATACGCAGTATTTT. The chain couples TRBV15 to TRBJ2-3, with D unclear. CDR1 is LNHNV, CDR2 YYDKDF, per germline (reference sequence). V lost 2 bases and J lost 5, with 11 bases in between. The CDR3 has 14 amino acids.

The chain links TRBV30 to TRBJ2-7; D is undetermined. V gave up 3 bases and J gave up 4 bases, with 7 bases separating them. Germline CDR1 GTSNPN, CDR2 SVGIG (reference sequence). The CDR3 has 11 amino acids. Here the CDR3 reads CAWRLAYEQYF. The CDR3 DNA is TGTGCCTGGAGGCTCGCTTACGAGCAGTACTTC.

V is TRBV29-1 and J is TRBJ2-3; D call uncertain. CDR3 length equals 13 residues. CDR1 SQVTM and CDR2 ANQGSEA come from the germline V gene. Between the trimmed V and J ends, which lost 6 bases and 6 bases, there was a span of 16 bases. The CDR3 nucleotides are TGCAGCGTACACTCCCACAGCGAGGATACGCAGTATTTT. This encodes CSVHSHSEDTQYF.

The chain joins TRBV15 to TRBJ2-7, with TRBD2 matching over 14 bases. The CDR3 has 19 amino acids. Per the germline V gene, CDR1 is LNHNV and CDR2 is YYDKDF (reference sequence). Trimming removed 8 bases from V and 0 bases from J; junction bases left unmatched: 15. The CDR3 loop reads CATQSRGGTSGSRSYEQYF. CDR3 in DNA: TGTGCCACCCAAAGTCGTGGAGGGACTAGCGGGAGTCGCTCCTACGAGCAGTACTTC. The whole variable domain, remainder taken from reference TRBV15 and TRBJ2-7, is DAMVIQNPRYQVTQFGKPVTLSCSQTLNHNVMYWYQQKSSQAPKLLFHYYDKDFNNEADTPDNFQSRRPNTSFCFLDIRSPGLGDTAMYLCATQSRGGTSGSRSYEQYFGPGTRLTVT.

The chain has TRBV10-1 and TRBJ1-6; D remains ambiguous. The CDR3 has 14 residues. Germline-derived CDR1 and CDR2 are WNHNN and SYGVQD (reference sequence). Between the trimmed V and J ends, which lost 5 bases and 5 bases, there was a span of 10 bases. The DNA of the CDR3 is TGCGCCAGCAGTCCGGGCCTCGATAATTCACCCCTCCACTTT. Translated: CASSPGLDNSPLHF.

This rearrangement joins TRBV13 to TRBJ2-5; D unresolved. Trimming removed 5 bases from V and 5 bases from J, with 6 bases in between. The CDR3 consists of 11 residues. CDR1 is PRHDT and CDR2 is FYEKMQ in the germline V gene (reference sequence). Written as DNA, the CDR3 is TGTGCCAGCAGCGTAGAGGAGACCCAGTACTTC. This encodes CASSVEETQYF.

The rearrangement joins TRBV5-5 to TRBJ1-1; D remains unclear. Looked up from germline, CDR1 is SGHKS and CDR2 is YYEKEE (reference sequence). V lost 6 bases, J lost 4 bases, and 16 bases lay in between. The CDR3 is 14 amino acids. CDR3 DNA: TGTGCCAGCACCAGATTAGGTGTGGGCACTGAAGCTTTCTTT. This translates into CASTRLGVGTEAFF.

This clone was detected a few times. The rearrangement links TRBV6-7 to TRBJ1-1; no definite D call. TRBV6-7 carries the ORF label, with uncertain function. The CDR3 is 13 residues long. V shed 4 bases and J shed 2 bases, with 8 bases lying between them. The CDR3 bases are TGTGCCAGCAGTTTAGGAGACAACACTGAAGCTTTCTTT. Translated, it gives CASSLGDNTEAFF.